A selection of T cell receptor beta chains follows, all from one sample in a study of glioma-infiltrating T cells. TCRdb re-called the multiplex PCR reads through MiXCR, storing one row per CDR3 protein. The data show around 350,000 distinct CDR3 sequences, with 41% seen just once and around 13% held by the top ten. Input material: glioma tissue, nonneoplastic brain tissue, or PBMCs (not recorded which). The receptors stem from a human donor with low-grade glioma or glioblastoma, undergoing nonglioma brain surgery, or in good health (not recorded which). Both conserved end residues are part of each CDR3. D genes are given only for firm matches. Rows give clone size only sometimes, using once, few, many, or a class for an expanded clone.

clone_size	d_call	v_call	cdr3_length	j_call	cdr3_aa	cdr3_nt
few	NA	TRBV6-1	12	TRBJ1-1	CASSHINTEAFF	TGTGCCAGCAGCCATATAAACACTGAAGCTTTCTTT
NA	NA	TRBV14	17	TRBJ1-1	CASSQDRGGAMNTEAFF	TGTGCCAGCAGCCAAGATCGGGGGGGGGCCATGAACACTGAAGCTTTCTTT
few	NA	TRBV4-1	13	TRBJ1-2	CASSQDRSLGYTF	TGCGCCAGCAGCCAAGACAGGTCCCTTGGCTACACCTTC
few	NA	TRBV12-3/TRBV12-4	14	TRBJ1-1	CASSWGREGVEAFF	TGTGCCAGCAGTTGGGGGCGCGAGGGTGTTGAAGCTTTCTTT
once	NA	TRBV18	16	TRBJ1-1	CASSPPNRDANTEAFF	TGTGCCAGCTCACCGCCGAACAGGGATGCGAACACTGAAGCTTTCTTT
many	NA	TRBV6-2/TRBV6-3	12	TRBJ1-1	CASSHPKTEAFF	TGTGCCAGCAGCCACCCTAAGACTGAAGCTTTCTTT
NA	NA	TRBV6-2/TRBV6-3	11	TRBJ2-2	CASLQTRELFF	TGTGCCAGCCTACAGACCCGGGAGCTGTTTTTT
NA	NA	TRBV28	13	TRBJ1-2	CVSSRDWNYGYTF	TGTGTCAGCAGTCGGGACTGGAACTATGGCTACACCTTC
NA	NA	TRBV6-1	17	TRBJ2-2	CASSTDGLRRYTGELFF	TGTGCCAGCAGTACCGACGGACTCCGGAGGTACACCGGGGAGCTGTTTTTT
many	NA	TRBV20-1	13	TRBJ2-3	CSARSLITDTQYF	TGCAGTGCTAGAAGCCTAATCACAGATACGCAGTATTTT
NA	NA	TRBV7-2	12	TRBJ2-1	CASSLAWNEQFF	TGTGCCAGCAGCTTAGCTTGGAATGAGCAGTTCTTC
few	NA	TRBV19	13	TRBJ1-1	CASMSSLITEAFF	TGTGCCAGTATGAGCAGTTTAATCACTGAAGCTTTCTTT
many	NA	TRBV27	16	TRBJ2-2	CASSFIGFSNTGELFF	TGTGCCAGCAGTTTTATCGGCTTTTCGAACACCGGGGAGCTGTTTTTT
many	TRBD2	TRBV6-2/TRBV6-3	15	TRBJ2-7	CASSPLAGGSYEQYF	TGTGCCAGCAGCCCTCTGGCGGGAGGTTCCTACGAGCAGTACTTC
few	NA	TRBV5-4	15	TRBJ2-2	CASSSGTVNTGELFF	TGTGCCAGCAGCTCCGGGACGGTGAACACCGGGGAGCTGTTTTTT
once	TRBD1	TRBV18	13	TRBJ1-6	CASSRQGVSPIHF	TGTGCCAGCTCACGCCAGGGGGTTTCACCCATCCACTTT
few	TRBD1	TRBV27	14	TRBJ2-7	CASSLTGGANEQYF	TGTGCCAGCAGTCTGACAGGGGGCGCGAACGAGCAGTACTTC
many	NA	TRBV20-1	13	TRBJ2-1	CSARDFTSYEQFF	TGCAGTGCTAGAGATTTCACGTCGTATGAGCAGTTCTTC
NA	TRBD2	TRBV20-1	14	TRBJ2-3	CSARLAGGADTQYF	TGCAGTGCTAGACTAGCGGGAGGGGCAGATACGCAGTATTTT
few	TRBD2	TRBV18	15	TRBJ2-7	CASSPRLAEGNEQYF	TGTGCCAGCTCACCTCGACTAGCTGAGGGCAACGAGCAGTACTTC
many	TRBD2	TRBV6-1	15	TRBJ2-3	CASMGLAGRSDTQYF	TGTGCCAGCATGGGACTAGCGGGTCGTTCAGATACGCAGTATTTT
NA	NA	TRBV7-9	15	TRBJ2-2	CASSLAGVGTGELFF	TGTGCCAGCAGCTTAGCGGGAGTCGGGACCGGGGAGCTGTTTTTT
few	NA	TRBV27	14	TRBJ2-7	CASSLTQGTREQYF	TGTGCCAGCAGTTTAACACAGGGAACACGGGAGCAGTACTTC
NA	TRBD1	TRBV3-1	14	TRBJ1-1	CASSQKGLPGGAFF	TGTGCCAGCAGCCAGAAGGGCCTCCCAGGGGGAGCTTTCTTT